Listed below are T cell receptor beta chains from one sample, sequenced in a study of T cells in Graves' hyperthyroidism and ophthalmopathy. A single record per CDR3 protein comes from TCRdb applying MiXCR to the multiplex PCR reads. The profile shows about 570,000 distinct CDR3 sequences, about 45% of them singletons. What was sequenced was peripheral blood or thyroid tissue (not recorded which). Every receptor here comes from an adult woman with Graves' disease, either hyperthyroidism or ophthalmopathy (not recorded which). CDR3s include the opening cysteine and the closing phenylalanine or tryptophan. The D gene is left open where the match is weak. Clone size is given for some rows only: seen once, a few or many times, or a class if the clone is expanded.

>TRBV7-3|-|TRBJ2-6|-
TGTGCCAGCAGCTTAAACGGGGGCGCTGGGGCCAACGTCCTGACTTTC
CASSLNGGAGANVLTF
>TRBV2|-|TRBJ2-5|-
TGTGCCAGCAGCCCGGGACTCTGGGAGACCCAGTACTTC
CASSPGLWETQYF
>TRBV9|-|TRBJ1-6|-
TGTGCCAGCAGCGTAGCCCCAAATTCACCCCTCCACTTT
CASSVAPNSPLHF
>TRBV29-1|TRBD1|TRBJ1-2|-
TGCAGCGTTGAGAGGGGACAGGGCAGGGATGGCTACACCTTC
CSVERGQGRDGYTF
>TRBV2|-|TRBJ2-7|-
TGTGCCAGCAGTGAAAGGTCGGGGAACCTTTTCGAGCAGTACTTC
CASSERSGNLFEQYF
>TRBV10-2|TRBD2|TRBJ2-7|many
TGCGCCAGCAGTGCTTATAGCGGGACAAGCCACGAGCAGTACTTC
CASSAYSGTSHEQYF
>TRBV10-3|-|TRBJ2-7|-
TGTGCCATCAGTGAGTCGATCACAGCCGAGCAGTACTTC
CAISESITAEQYF
>TRBV6-2/TRBV6-3|-|TRBJ1-5|-
TGTGCCAGCAGTTACGGTGGTCCTTGGGCCCAGCATTTT
CASSYGGPWAQHF
>TRBV7-2|-|TRBJ1-2|-
TGTGCCAGCAGCTTAGTGCAGGGAGGTTGGTATGGCTACACCTTC
CASSLVQGGWYGYTF
>TRBV25-1|TRBD1|TRBJ1-1|-
TGTGCCAGCAGTGATTACAGGGGAGCCACTGAAGCTTTCTTT
CASSDYRGATEAFF
>TRBV3-1|TRBD2|TRBJ2-7|many
TGTGCCAGCAGCCTAGCGGGAGCCGCACAGTACTTC
CASSLAGAAQYF
>TRBV7-9|-|TRBJ1-1|-
-
CASTSGITEAFF
>TRBV7-9|TRBD2|TRBJ2-7|many
TGTGCCAGCAGACCCGTGGCGCGCGGGAGGGATTCCTACGAGCAGTACTTC
CASRPVARGRDSYEQYF
>TRBV5-1|TRBD1|TRBJ1-2|few
TGCGCCAGCAGCCTAGAACGACAGGGGAGAGGGGGCTACACCTTC
CASSLERQGRGGYTF
>TRBV20-1|-|TRBJ1-3|many
TGCAGTGCGAGAAGGGGTGGCCCTGGAAACACCATATATTTT
CSARRGGPGNTIYF
>TRBV24-1|-|TRBJ2-2|many
TGTGCCACCAGTCGTACCACCGGGGAGCTGTTTTTT
CATSRTTGELFF
>TRBV7-3|-|TRBJ2-5|-
TGTGCCAGCAGGACCGGGATAGCGGCCACCCAAGAGACCCAGTACTTC
CASRTGIAATQETQYF
>TRBV5-6|TRBD1|TRBJ1-1|-
TGTGCCAGCAGCTTACAGGGGAGACTGAACACTGAAGCTTTCTTT
CASSLQGRLNTEAFF
>TRBV15|TRBD1|TRBJ2-7|-
TGTGCCACCAGCAGGGAGACAGGGTTATACGAGCAGTACTTC
CATSRETGLYEQYF
>TRBV20-1|TRBD2|TRBJ2-7|many
TGCAGTGCTCCAAAGGGACTAGCGGGAACCGGGGACCCGTTCGAGCAGTACTTC
CSAPKGLAGTGDPFEQYF
>TRBV24-1|TRBD1|TRBJ2-2|-
TGTGCCACGGCGACAGGGGGCGATCGTGAAGCGGGCGGGGAGCTGTTTTTT
CATATGGDREAGGELFF
>TRBV29-1|TRBD2|TRBJ2-2|few
TGCAGCGGACGACTAGCGGGGGTGAACACCGGGGAGCTGTTTTTT
CSGRLAGVNTGELFF
>TRBV10-3|TRBD2|TRBJ2-7|-
TGTGCCATCAGGACGACTAGCGGCAGCTACGAGCAGTACTTC
CAIRTTSGSYEQYF
>TRBV5-8|TRBD1|TRBJ1-1|few
TGTGCCAGCAGTCCTGACAGGGGAAATACGGACACTGAAGCTTTCTTT
CASSPDRGNTDTEAFF
>TRBV11-2|TRBD1|TRBJ1-2|many
TGTGCCAGCAGGCTAACCGGGACAGGAGTGGATGGCTACACCTTC
CASRLTGTGVDGYTF
>TRBV10-3|TRBD1|TRBJ1-4|-
TGTGCCATCCAGGGACAGCCTAATGAAAAACTGTTTTTT
CAIQGQPNEKLFF
>TRBV7-9|-|TRBJ2-2|-
TGTGCCAGCAGCTTATTAAGAGGCACCGGGGAGCTGTTTTTT
CASSLLRGTGELFF
>TRBV28|-|TRBJ1-2|many
TGTGCCAGCAGTCTTGGGGAGAATGGCTACACCTTC
CASSLGENGYTF
>TRBV7-9|-|TRBJ1-4|-
TGTGCCAGCAGTCCTGACAGTCGATCCTACGAAAAACTGTTTTTT
CASSPDSRSYEKLFF
>TRBV9|TRBD1|TRBJ1-2|many
TGTGCCAGCAGCGGACAGGGGGCTGGCTACACCTTC
CASSGQGAGYTF
>TRBV2|-|TRBJ2-7|many
TGTGCCAGCCGTCTTACCGGGCCCCAGAGTGAGCAGTACTTC
CASRLTGPQSEQYF
>TRBV20-1|TRBD1|TRBJ2-5|few
TGCAGTGCTCCCGGTCCCAGGACAGGTCTCCAAGAGACCCAGTACTTC
CSAPGPRTGLQETQYF
>TRBV7-9|-|TRBJ2-3|-
TGTGCCAGCAGCTTCCGGCAGGGAGATACGCAGTATTTT
CASSFRQGDTQYF
>TRBV15|-|TRBJ2-5|-
TGTGCCACCAGCAGACGTGCCGAAAGGGGGGAGACCCAGTACTTC
CATSRRAERGETQYF
>TRBV2|-|TRBJ2-5|-
TGTGCCACTCAGGACGGATTCCAAGAGACCCAGTACTTC
CATQDGFQETQYF
>TRBV5-1|-|TRBJ2-1|-
TGCGCCAGCAGCCGGTATCCCGGAGCGAGGAATGAGCAGTTCTTC
CASSRYPGARNEQFF
>TRBV20-1|TRBD1|TRBJ2-7|-
TGCAGGGGGGGCTCCGGGACAGGAGGGAGCGAGCAGTACTTC
CRGGSGTGGSEQYF
>TRBV3-1|TRBD1|TRBJ1-5|many
TGTGCCAGCAGCCCTATGACAGGGGGCGGTCATCCCCAGCATTTT
CASSPMTGGGHPQHF
>TRBV5-6|-|TRBJ1-2|many
TGTGCCAGCAGCCCCGGGATCCTCCTCTATGGCTACACCTTC
CASSPGILLYGYTF
>TRBV29-1|-|TRBJ1-2|few
TGCAGCGTTAAACGGGCGGAGGGGTATGGCTACACCTTC
CSVKRAEGYGYTF
>TRBV9|-|TRBJ1-6|many
TGTGCCAGCAGCGTAGGAGGGGGACGGGGATCACCCCTCCACTTT
CASSVGGGRGSPLHF
>TRBV25-1|-|TRBJ1-2|many
TGTGCCAGCAGTGGCGGGGGGAATGGCTACACCTTC
CASSGGGNGYTF
>TRBV15|TRBD1|TRBJ1-5|many
TGTGCCACCGGGAAACAGGGGTCTACCTGGCCCCAGCATTTT
CATGKQGSTWPQHF
>TRBV5-1|-|TRBJ1-3|-
TGCGCCAGCAGCTTCGGGGGCACGAACACCATATATTTT
CASSFGGTNTIYF
>TRBV12-3/TRBV12-4|-|TRBJ1-5|many
TGTGCCAGCAGTTTCAATGGGGATCAGCCCCAGCATTTT
CASSFNGDQPQHF
>TRBV7-6|-|TRBJ1-1|-
TGTGCCAGCAGCTATTATGGGGGCCAGAACACTGAAGCTTTCTTT
CASSYYGGQNTEAFF
>TRBV15|-|TRBJ1-5|-
TGTGCCTCCTTTGGGGCGGTGGGCAATCAGCCCCAGCATTTT
CASFGAVGNQPQHF
>TRBV20-1|TRBD1|TRBJ1-1|many
TGCAGTGCCCCGGGACAGGGGTTGGGCACTGAAGCTTTCTTT
CSAPGQGLGTEAFF
>TRBV20-1|-|TRBJ1-5|-
TGCAGTGCTATCTCCACAGGTATACAGCCCCAGCATTTT
CSAISTGIQPQHF
>TRBV10-3|-|TRBJ1-6|many
TGTGCCACGGGCGGGATTTCCTATAATTCACCCCTCCACTTT
CATGGISYNSPLHF
>TRBV10-3|TRBD2|TRBJ2-7|many
TGTGCCATCAGTCCGGGAGGTTACGAGCAGTACTTC
CAISPGGYEQYF
>TRBV7-9|TRBD2|TRBJ2-4|-
TGTGCCAGCAGTTCCGCGGGGGATCAGTACTTC
CASSSAGDQYF
>TRBV7-2|-|TRBJ2-5|-
TGTGCCGGCAGCTTAGGCAGGGGAGAGACCCAGTACTTC
CAGSLGRGETQYF
>TRBV20-1|-|TRBJ1-1|-
TGCAGTGCTATTCTAGCGGGCCACGGCTGGAAAGCTTTCTTT
CSAILAGHGWKAFF
>TRBV9|-|TRBJ2-6|-
TGTGCCAGCAGCATTTCAGCTCTCTCTGGGGCCAACGTCCTGACTTTC
CASSISALSGANVLTF